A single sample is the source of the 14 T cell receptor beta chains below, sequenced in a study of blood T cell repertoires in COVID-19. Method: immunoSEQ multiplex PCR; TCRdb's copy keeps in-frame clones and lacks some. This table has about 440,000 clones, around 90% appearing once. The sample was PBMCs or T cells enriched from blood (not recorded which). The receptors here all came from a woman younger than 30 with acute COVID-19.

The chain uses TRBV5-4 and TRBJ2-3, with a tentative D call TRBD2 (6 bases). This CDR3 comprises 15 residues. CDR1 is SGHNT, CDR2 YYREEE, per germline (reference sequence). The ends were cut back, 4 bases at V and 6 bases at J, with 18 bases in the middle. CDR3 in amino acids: CASSTRTSAGDTQYF. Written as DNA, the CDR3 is TGTGCCAGCAGCACCCGGACCTCCGCGGGGGATACGCAGTATTTT. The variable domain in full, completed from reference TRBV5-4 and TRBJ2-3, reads ETGVTQSPTHLIKTRGQQVTLRCSSQSGHNTVSWYQQALGQGPQFIFQYYREEENGRGNFPPRFSGLQFPNYSSELNVNALELDDSALYLCASSTRTSAGDTQYFGPGTRLTVL.

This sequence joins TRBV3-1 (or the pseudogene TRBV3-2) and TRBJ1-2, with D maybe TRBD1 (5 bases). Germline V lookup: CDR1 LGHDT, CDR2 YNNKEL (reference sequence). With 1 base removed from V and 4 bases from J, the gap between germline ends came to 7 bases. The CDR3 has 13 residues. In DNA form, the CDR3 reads TGTGCCAGCAGCCAAGCCGACAGCTATGGCTACACCTTC. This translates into CASSQADSYGYTF.

As DNA, the CDR3 is TGTGCCACCTCTCCCTGGGACAGACTTTACAATGAGCAGTTCTTC. It encodes CATSPWDRLYNEQFF. The chain is built from TRBV25-1 and TRBJ2-1, with TRBD1 matching over 7 bases. From germline, CDR1 is MGHDK and CDR2 SYGVNS. V dropped 10 bases and J dropped 4; count of bases not matched to a gene: 13. The CDR3 is made up of 15 amino acids.

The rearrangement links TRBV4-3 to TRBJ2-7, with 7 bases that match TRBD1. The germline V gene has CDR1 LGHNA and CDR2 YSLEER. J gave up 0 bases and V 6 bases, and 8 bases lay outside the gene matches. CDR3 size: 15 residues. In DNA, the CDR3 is TGCGCCAGCAGTCGAAGCTACAGGGGCTCCTACGAGCAGTACTTC. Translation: CASSRSYRGSYEQYF.

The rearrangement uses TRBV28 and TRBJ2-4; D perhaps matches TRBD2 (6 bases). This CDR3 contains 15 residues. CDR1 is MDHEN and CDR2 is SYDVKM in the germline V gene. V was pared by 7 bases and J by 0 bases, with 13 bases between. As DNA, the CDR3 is TGTGCCAGCATGGAGGGACCCCTAGCCAAAAACATTCAGTACTTC. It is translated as CASMEGPLAKNIQYF.

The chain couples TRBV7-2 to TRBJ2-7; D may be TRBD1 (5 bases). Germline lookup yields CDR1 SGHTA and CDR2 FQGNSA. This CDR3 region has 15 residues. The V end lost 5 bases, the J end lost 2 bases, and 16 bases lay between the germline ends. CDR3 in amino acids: CASSLGPTVTYEQYF. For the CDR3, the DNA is TGTGCCAGCAGCCTAGGCCCGACAGTTACCTACGAGCAGTACTTC.

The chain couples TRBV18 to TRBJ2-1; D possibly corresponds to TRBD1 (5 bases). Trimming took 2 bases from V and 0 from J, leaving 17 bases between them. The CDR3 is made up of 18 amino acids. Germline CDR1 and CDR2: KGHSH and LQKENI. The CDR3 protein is CASSPVRTAGFSYNEQFF. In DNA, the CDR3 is TGTGCCAGCTCACCAGTCAGGACCGCAGGGTTCTCCTACAATGAGCAGTTCTTC. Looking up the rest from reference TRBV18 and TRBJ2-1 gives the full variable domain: NAGVMQNPRHLVRRRGQEARLRCSPMKGHSHVYWYRQLPEEGLKFMVYLQKENIIDESGMPKERFSAEFPKEGPSILRIQQVVRGDSAAYFCASSPVRTAGFSYNEQFFGPGTRLTVL.

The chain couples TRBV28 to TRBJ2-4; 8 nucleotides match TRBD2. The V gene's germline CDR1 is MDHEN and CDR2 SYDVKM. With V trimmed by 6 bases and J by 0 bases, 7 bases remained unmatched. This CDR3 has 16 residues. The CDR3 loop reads CASSLAAGGAKNIQYF. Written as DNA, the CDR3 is TGTGCCAGCAGCTTAGCGGCGGGGGGAGCCAAAAACATTCAGTACTTC.

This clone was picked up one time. For the CDR3, the DNA is TGTGCCAGCAGCCAAGGGCTCCTAGCGACCCAAGAGACCCAGTACTTC. Its protein product is CASSQGLLATQETQYF. The rearrangement uses TRBV14 and TRBJ2-5; tentatively, D is TRBD2 (6 bases). Germline V CDR1 and CDR2: SGHDN, FVKESK. Trimming left V 1 base short and J 1 base short, with 13 bases between. The CDR3 extends over 16 amino acids.

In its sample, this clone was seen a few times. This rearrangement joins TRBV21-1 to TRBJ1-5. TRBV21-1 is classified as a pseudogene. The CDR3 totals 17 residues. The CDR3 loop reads CASSKGRAVGGAQPQHF. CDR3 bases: TGTGCCAGCAGCAAAGGACGCGCCGTAGGAGGTGCTCAGCCCCAGCATTTT.

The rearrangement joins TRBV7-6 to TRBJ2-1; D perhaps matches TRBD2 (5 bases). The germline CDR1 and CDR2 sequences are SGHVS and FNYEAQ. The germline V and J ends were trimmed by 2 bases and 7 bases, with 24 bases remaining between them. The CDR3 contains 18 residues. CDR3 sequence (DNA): TGTGCCAGCAGCTTAACTCGGGGTACCCAATTGACTCAAAATGAGCAGTTCTTC. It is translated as CASSLTRGTQLTQNEQFF.

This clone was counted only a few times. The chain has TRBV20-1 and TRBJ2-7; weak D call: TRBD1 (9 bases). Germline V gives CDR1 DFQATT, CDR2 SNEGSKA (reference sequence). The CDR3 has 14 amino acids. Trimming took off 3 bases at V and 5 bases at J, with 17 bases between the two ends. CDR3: CSASSGTGSNEQYF. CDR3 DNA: TGCAGTGCTAGTAGCGGGACAGGGAGTAACGAGCAGTACTTC.

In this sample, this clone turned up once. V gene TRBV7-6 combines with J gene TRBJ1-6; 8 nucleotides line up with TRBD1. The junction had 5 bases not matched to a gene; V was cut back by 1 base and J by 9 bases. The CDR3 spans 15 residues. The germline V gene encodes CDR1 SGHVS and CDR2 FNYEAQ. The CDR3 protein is CASSLGTGTSSPLHF. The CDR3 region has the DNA TGTGCCAGCAGCTTAGGGACAGGGACGAGTTCACCCCTCCACTTT.

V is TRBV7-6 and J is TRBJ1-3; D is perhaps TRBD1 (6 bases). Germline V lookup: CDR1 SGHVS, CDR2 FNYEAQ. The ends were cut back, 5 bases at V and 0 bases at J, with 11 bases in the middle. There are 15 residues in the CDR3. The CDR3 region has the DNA TGTGCCAGCAGCCCCACAGGGCGCTCTGGAAACACCATATATTTT. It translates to CASSPTGRSGNTIYF.